This TCR beta chain was recovered during a study of T-cell memory formation after mild COVID-19. The study's findings and limits: Contracting CD4+ clones sat mainly in CM and EM; CD8+ in EMRA. Whether day 37 second-wave clones are SARS-CoV-2-specific was not confirmed. Pre-infection memory already had some responding clones, implying cross-reactive memory joined. Clones shrinking from day 15 to 85 showed even CD4/CD8 mixes; later expanders tilted CD4+.

A single record per CDR3 protein comes from TCRdb applying MiXCR to the 5' RACE reads. Of about 560,000 distinct CDR3 sequences in the sample, around 16% were seen once. This clonotype was detected only a few times. What it recognizes is unknown. This sequence originates from an adult woman who had mild COVID-19 (a few samples of this study predate the infection). Cell type and time point are not known. Sequenced sample: PBMCs or a T cell subset sorted from them (not recorded which).

CDR3 protein: CASSLQVSFSYEQYF. Here the CDR3 DNA reads TGTGCCAGCAGTCTCCAAGTCTCCTTCTCCTACGAGCAGTACTTC. The chain couples TRBV27 to TRBJ2-7; D is unclear. Germline V gene data show CDR1 as MNHEY and CDR2 as SMNVEV (reference sequence). Trimming left V 5 bases short and J 0 bases short, with 14 bases between. The CDR3 consists of 15 residues.